The sequence of this T cell receptor (beta chain) was determined in a study of cytomegalovirus exposure and HLA in healthy donors. Both 60 Vbeta primers and 13 Jbeta primers went into the PCR. Only in-frame clones appear in the TCRdb table, and some are missing; sequencing was by immunoSEQ multiplex PCR. This sample has roughly 130,000 clones, with approximately 69% found just once. Sequenced: PBMCs. This receptor was taken from a man aged 35 to 55 in good health and CMV-seropositive.

CDR3 sequence: CASSLDGTGLYNEQFF. CDR3 bases: TGTGCCAGCAGTTTGGATGGGACAGGGTTATACAATGAGCAGTTCTTC. This sequence joins TRBV27 and TRBJ2-1; the match to TRBD1 covers 9 bases. Germline CDR1 is MNHEY and CDR2 is SMNVEV (reference sequence). This CDR3 has 16 residues. J gave up 4 bases and V 3 bases, and 7 bases lay outside the gene matches.